These 20 T cell receptor beta chains were all obtained from the same sample, sequenced in a study of graft-versus-host responses after intestinal transplantation. The protocol was immunoSEQ multiplex PCR, while the TCRdb copy is restricted to in-frame clones and leaves out a portion. This table has approximately 26,000 clones, about four fifths appearing once. No antigen has been assigned to these receptors. The sequencing used unstimulated CD4+ T cells sorted from spleen or lymph node cells, collected before intestinal transplant. These receptors all stem from a human donor who received an intestinal transplant.

The chain combines TRBV19 with TRBJ1-1; D perhaps matches TRBD1 (5 bases). This CDR3 has 19 residues. Trimming left V 2 bases short and J 0 bases short, with 22 bases between. Germline CDR1 LNHDA, CDR2 SQIVND (reference sequence). CDR3 sequence (DNA): TGTGCCAGTAGTATAAGGTTTGGGCAGGGAGATCCAATGAACACTGAAGCTTTCTTT. Residues: CASSIRFGQGDPMNTEAFF.

This chain links TRBV19 with TRBJ2-2, with D perhaps matching TRBD1 (6 bases). The V end lost 8 bases, the J end lost 0 bases, and 13 bases lay between the germline ends. CDR1 and CDR2 from the germline V gene are LNHDA and SQIVND (reference sequence). The CDR3 spans 15 residues. The CDR3 nucleotides are TGTGCCAGTTCCAGACAGGTCACGAACACCGGGGAGCTGTTTTTT. Translation: CASSRQVTNTGELFF. The full variable domain, rest sourced from reference TRBV19 and TRBJ2-2, is DGGITQSPKYLFRKEGQNVTLSCEQNLNHDAMYWYRQDPGQGLRLIYYSQIVNDFQKGDIAEGYSVSREKKESFPLTVTSAQKNPTAFYLCASSRQVTNTGELFFGEGSRLTVL.

The chain uses TRBV15 and TRBJ2-7, with 13 nucleotides matching TRBD2. Germline lookup yields CDR1 LNHNV and CDR2 YYDKDF (reference sequence). CDR3 size: 20 residues. V lost 0 bases to trimming and J lost 0 bases; unmatched junction nucleotides: 11. CDR3 sequence (DNA): TGTGCCACCAGCAGAGAAACCGGGACTAGCGGGATAAGGAGCTCCTACGAGCAGTACTTC. Translated: CATSRETGTSGIRSSYEQYF.

This clone was seen once. The chain combines TRBV29-1 with TRBJ1-1, with D possibly being TRBD1 (5 bases). Germline V gene data show CDR1 as SQVTM and CDR2 as ANQGSEA. The CDR3 totals 14 residues. V lost 4 bases and J 0 bases, leaving 12 bases between the germline ends. Here the CDR3 DNA reads TGCAGCGTTGGGGCAGGGTTCATGAACACTGAAGCTTTCTTT. It encodes CSVGAGFMNTEAFF.

V and J are TRBV5-1 and TRBJ1-5; D is uncertain. CDR1 is SGHRS, CDR2 YFSETQ, per germline. The CDR3 runs to 13 residues. V lost 1 base and J lost 4, with 6 bases in between. In DNA, the CDR3 is TGCGCCAGCAGCTTGTTCGAGAATCAGCCCCAGCATTTT. This codes for CASSLFENQPQHF.

The V call is TRBV19, the J call TRBJ2-1; 7 bases align to TRBD2. The V gene end was trimmed by 5 bases and the J gene end by 1 base; junction bases not matched to a gene: 2. The germline gives CDR1 LNHDA, CDR2 SQIVND (reference sequence). The CDR3 runs 14 residues. CDR3 loop: CASSQGGSYNEQFF. The CDR3 DNA reads as TGTGCCAGTAGTCAGGGAGGGTCCTACAATGAGCAGTTCTTC.

This clone came up once. This chain links TRBV5-4 with TRBJ2-7; a weak D match, TRBD1 (6 bases). The CDR3 has 13 residues. V lost 3 bases and J 5 bases, leaving 12 bases between the germline ends. CDR1 is SGHNT, CDR2 YYREEE, per germline (reference sequence). Written as DNA, the CDR3 is TGTGCCAGCAGCTCTACAGGGTTGGACGAGCAGTACTTC. This codes for CASSSTGLDEQYF.

The chain links TRBV7-5 to TRBJ2-7; the listed D gene, TRBD2, was not tested against the DNA. TRBV7-5 is a pseudogene. CDR3 length: 14 residues. The CDR3 is CVRSLGLRGSEQYF. CDR3 bases: TGTGTCAGAAGCTTAGGACTACGCGGATCCGAGCAGTACTTC.

This clone was detected a few times. This sequence joins TRBV5-1 and TRBJ2-5; 10 bases fit TRBD2. Germline V gene lookup returns CDR1 SGHRS and CDR2 YFSETQ. Unmatched junction bases numbered 0, after V lost 0 bases and J lost 4 bases. The CDR3 has 14 amino acids. DNA of the CDR3: TGCGCCAGCAGCTTGGGACTAGCGGGAGAGACCCAGTACTTC. It is translated as CASSLGLAGETQYF.

Turning to this clone: Other DNA variants within this sample encode the same CDR3. The chain joins TRBV29-1 to TRBJ1-2; D possibly corresponds to TRBD1 (5 bases). CDR3 size: 13 residues. The V end was cut by 4 bases, the J end by 8 bases, with 17 bases between. Germline lookup yields CDR1 SQVTM and CDR2 ANQGSEA. CDR3 region: CSVVRTGRRGYTF. The CDR3 bases are TGCAGCGTTGTCCGGACGGGGCGAAGGGGCTACACCTTC.

The chain uses TRBV6-6 and TRBJ2-3; D is possibly TRBD2 (5 bases). CDR1 is MNHNY and CDR2 is SVGAGI in the germline V gene (reference sequence). CDR3 size: 12 residues. V lost 2 bases, J lost 8 bases, and 8 bases lay in between. In DNA, the CDR3 is TGTGCCAGCAGTTACCCCCGGGGTACGCAGTATTTT. The encoded protein is CASSYPRGTQYF.

This clone was detected once. The chain uses TRBV28 and TRBJ2-3; D gene uncertain. Germline V gene lookup returns CDR1 MDHEN and CDR2 SYDVKM. V lost 3 bases and J lost 5, with 3 bases in between. The CDR3 totals 11 residues. Written as DNA, the CDR3 is TGTGCCAGCAGTTTCGGAGATACGCAGTATTTT. Protein product: CASSFGDTQYF.

The chain combines TRBV10-3 with TRBJ2-5; D tentatively fits TRBD1 or TRBD2 (6 bases each). The J call may be in error: the DNA end matches TRBJ2-7 better. CDR3 size: 16 residues. The germline CDR1 and CDR2 sequences are ENHRY and SYGVKD. The CDR3 region is CAISPSGAGGSYEQYF. The CDR3 nucleotides read TGTGCCATCAGTCCCTCGGGGGCAGGCGGCTCCTACGAGCAGTACTTC.

The chain is built from TRBV10-3 and TRBJ2-3; possibly TRBD2 for D (5 bases). The CDR3 totals 13 residues. V was pared by 3 bases and J by 2 bases, with 6 bases between. The germline gives CDR1 ENHRY, CDR2 SYGVKD. In DNA, the CDR3 is TGTGCCATCAGTGACGGACTCACAGATACGCAGTATTTT. This translates into CAISDGLTDTQYF.

This chain connects TRBV5-1 to TRBJ1-1; D may be TRBD1 (5 bases). The CDR3 loop spans 20 amino acids. Looked up from germline, CDR1 is SGHRS and CDR2 is YFSETQ. V lost 4 bases, J lost 1 base, and 29 bases lay in between. In nucleotides, the CDR3 is TGCGCCAGCAGCCCTCCTCCCAACGACAGAAGACTTTTTTCGAACACTGAAGCTTTCTTT. Its translation is CASSPPPNDRRLFSNTEAFF.

This chain uses TRBV10-2 with TRBJ2-7; TRBD2 agrees at 11 bases. This CDR3 contains 21 residues. Trimming cost V 0 bases and J 4 bases; bases outside gene matches: 20. Germline V gene lookup returns CDR1 WSHSY and CDR2 SAAADI. CDR3 bases: TGCGCCAGCAGTGAGTCCAACGACCGACTAGCGGGATTGTGGGTCGAATACGAGCAGTACTTC. Its translation: CASSESNDRLAGLWVEYEQYF.

The chain carries TRBV6-1 and TRBJ2-5; TRBD2 might be the D (5 bases). The CDR3 covers 13 residues. Germline values: CDR1 MNHNS, CDR2 SASEGT. V was clipped by 4 bases and J by 2 bases, with 8 bases between them. This CDR3 reads CASSAGYQETQYF. The CDR3 DNA is TGTGCCAGCAGTGCGGGGTATCAAGAGACCCAGTACTTC.

This clone was seen a few times. The chain couples TRBV7-8 to TRBJ2-7; perhaps TRBD2 as D (6 bases). This CDR3 has 14 residues. Germline V gene data show CDR1 as SGHVS and CDR2 as FQNEAQ. With 5 bases removed from V and 7 bases from J, the gap between germline ends came to 18 bases. The CDR3 spells CASSRGGARGEQYF. The CDR3 DNA is TGTGCCAGCAGCCGGGGCGGGGCTCGGGGTGAGCAGTACTTC.

This clone was detected only once. This sequence joins TRBV7-9 and TRBJ1-1, with D tentatively TRBD1 (5 bases). CDR3 size: 15 residues. The V end lost 0 bases, the J end lost 0 bases, and 8 bases lay between the germline ends. The V gene's germline CDR1 is SEHNR and CDR2 FQNEAQ (reference sequence). CDR3: CASSLAETVNTEAFF. The CDR3 DNA reads as TGTGCCAGCAGCTTAGCCGAGACAGTGAACACTGAAGCTTTCTTT.

The chain uses TRBV28 and TRBJ2-1, with TRBD2 matching over 11 bases. Germline CDR1 reads MDHEN; CDR2 reads SYDVKM. This CDR3 has 15 amino acids. V lost 3 bases, J lost 6 bases, and 4 bases stayed unmatched. The CDR3: CASSFGGTSGNEQFF. The CDR3 region has the DNA TGTGCCAGCAGTTTTGGTGGGACTAGCGGCAATGAGCAGTTCTTC.